This TCR beta chain was profiled in a study of siplizumab effects on memory and regulatory T cells. Method: immunoSEQ multiplex PCR; TCRdb's copy keeps in-frame clones and lacks some. This sample has more than 60,000 clones; around 93% occur once, and the top ten carry roughly 4.7%. Trimming took off 3 bases at V and 3 bases at J, with 11 bases between the two ends. This CDR3 comprises 14 residues. Germline loops: CDR1 SGHDN, CDR2 FVKESK. This TCR derives from a human donor in good health. Specimen: CD8+ T cells sorted from blood. The chain is built from TRBV14 and TRBJ1-1, with D maybe TRBD1 (5 bases). Here the CDR3 DNA reads TGTGCCAGCAGCCAGCCTGACAGCTACACTGAAGCTTTCTTT. Its translation: CASSQPDSYTEAFF.